A single sample gave rise to the 5 T cell receptor beta chains below, sequenced in a study of CD8 T cells in Susac syndrome. RNA in amounts of roughly 0.5 to 1 ug was reverse transcribed with random hexamers. From the immunoSEQ multiplex PCR reads, TCRdb called clonotypes with MiXCR, one entry per CDR3 protein. The repertoire holds more than 110,000 distinct CDR3 sequences, around 94% seen once, with roughly 0.29% in the top ten. Source material: CD8+ T cells from PBMCs. These receptors came from a human donor in good health.

The chain couples TRBV9 to TRBJ2-7; 8 bases are shared with TRBD2. Germline CDR1 is SGDLS and CDR2 is YYNGEE. This CDR3 has 14 amino acids. J gave up 6 bases and V 2 bases, and 7 bases lay outside the gene matches. The CDR3 here is CASSVSGGLGEQYF. Here the CDR3 DNA reads TGTGCCAGCAGCGTCTCGGGGGGGCTCGGCGAGCAGTACTTC.

The rearrangement links TRBV2 to TRBJ2-1, with D unresolved. Germline CDR1 is SNHLY and CDR2 is FYNNEI. CDR3 size: 12 residues. Trimming took 6 bases from V and 10 from J, leaving 13 bases between them. CDR3 sequence reads: CASRAPTGEQFF. The CDR3, as DNA: TGTGCCAGCAGAGCCCCTACCGGGGAGCAGTTCTTC.

The rearrangement joins TRBV29-1 to TRBJ1-1; no reliable D call. With 3 bases removed from V and 0 bases from J, the gap between germline ends came to 8 bases. Germline-derived CDR1 and CDR2 are SQVTM and ANQGSEA. CDR3 length equals 13 residues. CDR3 sequence (DNA): TGCAGCGTTGAGTCAGGATTGAACACTGAAGCTTTCTTT. Translating gives CSVESGLNTEAFF.

The V call is TRBV29-1, the J call TRBJ2-2; 9 bases fit TRBD2. Trimming at V came to 7 bases and at J to 6 bases, leaving 12 bases not matched to a gene. Germline V CDR1 and CDR2: SQVTM, ANQGSEA. CDR3 length: 15 amino acids. For the CDR3, the DNA is TGCAGCGCAACGGGACTAGCAGGGAGGGCCGGGGAGCTGTTTTTT. Translated, it gives CSATGLAGRAGELFF.

This chain uses TRBV15 with TRBJ1-2; TRBD1 is a possible D gene (6 bases). The CDR3 spans 14 residues. The germline gives CDR1 LNHNV, CDR2 YYDKDF (reference sequence). The V end lost 5 bases, the J end lost 2 bases, and 12 bases lay between the germline ends. CDR3 coding DNA: TGTGCCACCAGCTGGGACACTCTGAACTATGGCTACACCTTC. As protein: CATSWDTLNYGYTF.